This paragraph covers one T cell receptor (beta chain) sequence. The sample is drawn from a study of Ad26.COV2.S vaccination and SARS-CoV-2 variants. Study-level background: Ad26.COV2.S was injected intramuscularly once or twice, 56 days apart.

Indicated treatment: roughly 20 received Ad26.COV2.S at low or high dose, single or two shots; five or six received placebo; per-sample allocation not given. Following the first vaccine or placebo injection, samples were taken on day 63. This vaccine is an Ad26 vector that expresses the Wuhan-strain SARS-CoV-2 spike. Here immunoSEQ multiplex PCR was the method, and the copy in TCRdb shows in-frame clones only, minus some. Here the sample spans 410,000 or so clones, about 90% being singletons. The CDR3 has 14 residues. Per the germline V gene, CDR1 is LNHDA and CDR2 is SQIVND (reference sequence). After removal of 5 bases from V and 0 bases from J, the junction contained 2 bases not matched to a gene.

This TCR was recovered from a person between 18 and 65 years old who received the Ad26.COV2.S COVID-19 vaccine or a placebo. Sequences were derived from peripheral blood, sampled in a trial of Ad26.COV2.S vaccine versus placebo. This rearrangement joins TRBV19 to TRBJ1-1; TRBD1 agrees at 8 bases. CDR3 in amino acids: CASSPGQVNTEAFF. As DNA, the CDR3 is TGTGCCAGTAGTCCGGGACAGGTGAACACTGAAGCTTTCTTT.